The T cell receptor beta chain under discussion was sequenced for a study of cytomegalovirus exposure and HLA in healthy donors (TCRdb year 2017). With regard to the full study: An earlier analysis of 587 of the donors reported about 260 Gb of sequence data and around 110 million unique TCR beta sequences obtained from about 179 million T cells. A handful of DR-DQ haplotypes were handled as single units for association and clustering because linkage in the cohort was strong. Alongside the repertoire data, information on donor age, sex, ethnicity and CMV serostatus was compiled. Along with the approximately 650-subject first cohort, a separate validation cohort of 120 different subjects was used. About 280 gigabases of sequencing data and 70 million to 95 million unique TCR sequences made up an early release that covered roughly 670 HLA-typed donors. To predict cytomegalovirus infection status, the study brought together high-throughput TCR immunosequencing, statistical association of individual TCRs with disease status, and machine learning. The study used immunosequencing to profile the T cell repertoires of approximately 640 subjects and linked those repertoires to cytomegalovirus serostatus. Of the roughly 400 genotyped donors, roughly 80% fell in the genetic ancestry cluster associated with self-reported Caucasian donors. Every discovery cohort repertoire had been produced on one sequencing platform. Among about 360 genotyped donors of the cohort, an average of 235,054 unique TCR beta nucleotide sequences were sequenced per donor, about a sixth of them non-productive. HLA typing covered class I and class II loci at four-digit resolution. The study aimed to test whether cataloging public T cell receptors could reveal signatures of past pathogen exposure. The number of typed donors differed by locus: roughly 629-630 for A, B, C, DRB1 and DQB1; approximately 530 for DQA1; some 590 for DPA1; and about 450 for DPB1. A later genetic analysis used genome-wide SNP genotypes for about 55% of the 666 donors, treating that subset as a discovery cohort. An earlier analysis of fewer than 750 of the donors used high-throughput TCR beta sequencing to judge whether each TCR beta V gene segment behaved as functional or pseudogenic. A later analysis re-analyzed previously published TCR beta repertoires from approximately 700 donors and added high-resolution HLA genotyping to study TCR occurrence patterns. The later analysis used no new phenotypic data to find candidate immune exposures, relying instead on TCR beta sequences and their occurrence across donors.

Concerning this clone itself: The antigen it binds to is not known. No base-level quality is on record; no much larger clone is a single base apart.

Study-wide conclusions, independent of this receptor: When HLA alleles, especially DR and DQ, strongly co-occurred, TCR associations were difficult to assign to individual alleles. A cluster of highly shared sequence variants was judged likely to be a technical artifact of the sequencing pipeline. According to a later genetic analysis, donors in an Asian-associated ancestry cluster had fewer N-insertions in productive TCRs than the approximately 610-donor mean. Across donors, most TCR sequences were observed very rarely, whereas some public TCRs were present in many individuals. For the cohort, immune exposure information was limited to CMV serostatus. At a false discovery rate of 0.05, a later analysis linked 15,000 to 20,000 TCR beta sequences to specific HLA alleles. Several of the top co-occurrence clusters appeared to be linked to parvovirus B19, influenza, CMV and Epstein-Barr virus, according to a later analysis. Presence/absence analyses assumed roughly uniform sequencing depth across donors, an assumption that may not hold. The authors suggested that the approach could potentially be generalized to other disease states and immunological phenotypes. A later genetic analysis associated a missense DCLRE1C variant with V-gene and J-gene trimming of TCR beta chains, and an independent cohort replicated the association. HLA typing was unavailable for some donors at each locus, so association tests used only the typed subset. The classifier was reported to diagnose cytomegalovirus status with high specificity and sensitivity in both the original cohort and the validation cohort. In the study, 150 to 200 TCR beta chains were listed as associated with cytomegalovirus. Because the 87-base-pair reads could not distinguish some IMGT-functional V segments, including TRBV6-2 and TRBV6-3, those segments were excluded. A further reported finding was that TCR beta sequences accurately predicted the HLA-A and HLA-B alleles for most subjects in the first cohort. In a later analysis, the rate of TCR association differed among HLA loci, with DRB1 alleles having the most associated TCRs and HLA-C alleles having the fewest. Correlated functional status among segregating V segments might be attributable to linkage disequilibrium, but an unknown experimental factor could not be ruled out. In this cohort, only TCR beta chains were sequenced, and detectable features were limited by the absence of alpha or paired-chain data. A later analysis found that HLA-associated TCR beta chains were more clonally expanded and had lower generation probabilities than equally common non-associated chains. Because counts were too low, seventeen rarely observed V segments, including chromosome 9 orphons, were left out of the earlier analysis of about 500 of the donors. A later analysis found that most CMV-associated TCR beta chains appeared HLA-restricted, with HLA associations seemingly driven largely by CMV exposure. A few of the identified cytomegalovirus-associated TCR beta chains were confirmed in vitro to be specific for cytomegalovirus antigens. An earlier analysis of approximately 570 of the donors showed that most TCR beta V segments appeared in productive rearrangements either about 87% or about 30% of the time, which broadly matched IMGT annotations.

V loses 5 bases, J loses 4 bases, and the germline ends lie 8 bases apart. The CDR3 sequence holds 12 residues, the cysteine and phenylalanine included. CDR3 DNA is the only sequence kept; it has 36 bases, read in frame from the first base. CDR1 and CDR2, looked up from the germline V gene (reference sequence), are LNHDA and SQIVND. The cohort was made up of 500 to 850 healthy bone marrow donors. At the time of sampling, every cohort member was nominally healthy, though immune exposures that went unrecorded were likely present. The donor tested CMV seronegative, placing the donor among the 350 or so seronegative members of the cohort. Every donor gave a peripheral blood sample, and the peripheral blood mononuclear cells from that sample were used for TCR beta sequencing. Genomic DNA was extracted from the blood cell samples with the Qiagen DNeasy Blood Extraction Kit. Receptor amplification or capture employed the immunoSEQ multiplex PCR assay. For the multiplex PCR, a mixture combining 60 forward primers for TCR Vbeta segments and 13 reverse primers for TCR Jbeta segments was used. A multiplex PCR assay on genomic DNA amplified the CDR3 region of rearranged TCR beta genes. The Illumina HiSeq System was used to sequence the amplified TCR beta libraries as 87-base-pair reads. The authors' analysis ran thus. A later analysis tallied around 80 million unique TCR beta chains across the 550 to 850 repertoires, and some 12 million of those chains were shared by two or more donors. To remove PCR and sequencing errors, raw reads were error-corrected and collapsed into unique sequences using a nearest-neighbor algorithm that merged closely related sequences. To assign V, D and J gene segments, CDR3 sequences were aligned to IMGT reference sequences. Each retained sequence needed at least a six-nucleotide match to both a V gene segment and a J gene segment. Rearrangements were classified as productive when the CDR3 lacked stop codons and remained in frame with V and J, and all other rearrangements were classified as non-productive. Following IMGT convention, CDR3 was defined as the stretch from the second conserved V-encoded cysteine to the conserved J-encoded phenylalanine. In an earlier analysis of some 550 of the donors, sequences lacking an unambiguous match to a single V gene segment were excluded. An earlier analysis of 587 of the donors called V segments functional above 56.7% productive rearrangements and segregating when the between-donor standard deviation exceeded 5%. To diagnose cytomegalovirus status from the catalog of TCR beta chain sequences, a statistical classification framework was built. A later analysis assigned V and J genes by comparing TCR nucleotide sequences with IMGT/GENE-DB human TR gene sequences. A later analysis assigned CDR3 sequences and most-parsimonious VDJ recombination scenarios with the TCRdist pipeline. In a later analysis, each TCR beta chain was defined by its CDR3 amino acid sequence together with its V-gene family, and reads without a unique V-gene family were excluded. As a way to deal with suspected cross-contamination and a sequencing artifact, a later analysis dropped approximately 590 nucleotide sequences that were highly shared and had low generation probability. For each public chain, a later analysis derived a clonal expansion index from normalized ranks of inferred template counts within each repertoire. In a later analysis, generation probabilities were computed with a VDJ recombination model fitted to out-of-frame rearrangements, and the resulting probabilities were checked against IGoR. In a later analysis, hypergeometric tests were used to score TCR-TCR, TCR-HLA and TCR-CMV co-occurrence, with a repertoire-size bias correction applied to TCR pairs. A later analysis estimated false discovery rates by permuting HLA or CMV assignments 20 times. In a later analysis, co-occurring TCRs were grouped using DBSCAN, with TCRdist sequence similarity added in when clustering inside HLA-allele-positive subsets. Repertoires with fewer than 30,000 or more than 120,000 public chains were left out of co-occurrence clustering, as were about 5 repertoires with anomalous nucleotide sharing. Entries here come from immuneACCESS through TCRdb and include only in-frame sequences with V and J called. Some clones fail to appear in such tables; in the studies checked, an unresolved V gene covers under half of the shortfall, and the cause of the remainder is unknown. D and trimming come from the DNA, and the V and J calls and clone size come from that table. In all, the sample holds roughly 180,000 clones, and about 75% of those were seen once. The leading ten clones occupy around 2.4% of the sample.

This sequence uses TRBV19 and TRBJ1-1, with the D gene too uncertain to name. This sequence was found in a female donor in good health and CMV-seronegative. Sequences were obtained from PBMCs. The nucleotide sequence reads TGTGCCAGTAGTCGTGCGAGCACTGAAGCTTTCTTT. This yields the protein CASSRASTEAFF.